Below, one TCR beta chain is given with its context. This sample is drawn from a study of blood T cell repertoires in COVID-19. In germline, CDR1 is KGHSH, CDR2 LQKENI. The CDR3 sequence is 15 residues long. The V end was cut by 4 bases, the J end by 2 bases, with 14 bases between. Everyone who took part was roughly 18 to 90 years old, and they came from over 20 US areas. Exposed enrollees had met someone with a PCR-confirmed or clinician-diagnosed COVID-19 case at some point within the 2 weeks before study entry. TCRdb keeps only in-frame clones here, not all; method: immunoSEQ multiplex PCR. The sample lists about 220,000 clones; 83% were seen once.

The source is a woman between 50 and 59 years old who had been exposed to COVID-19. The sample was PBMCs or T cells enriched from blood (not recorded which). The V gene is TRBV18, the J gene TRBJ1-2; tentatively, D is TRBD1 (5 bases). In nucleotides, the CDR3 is TGTGCCAGCTCACTGTACCGGGACTCGAACTATGGCTACACCTTC. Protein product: CASSLYRDSNYGYTF.